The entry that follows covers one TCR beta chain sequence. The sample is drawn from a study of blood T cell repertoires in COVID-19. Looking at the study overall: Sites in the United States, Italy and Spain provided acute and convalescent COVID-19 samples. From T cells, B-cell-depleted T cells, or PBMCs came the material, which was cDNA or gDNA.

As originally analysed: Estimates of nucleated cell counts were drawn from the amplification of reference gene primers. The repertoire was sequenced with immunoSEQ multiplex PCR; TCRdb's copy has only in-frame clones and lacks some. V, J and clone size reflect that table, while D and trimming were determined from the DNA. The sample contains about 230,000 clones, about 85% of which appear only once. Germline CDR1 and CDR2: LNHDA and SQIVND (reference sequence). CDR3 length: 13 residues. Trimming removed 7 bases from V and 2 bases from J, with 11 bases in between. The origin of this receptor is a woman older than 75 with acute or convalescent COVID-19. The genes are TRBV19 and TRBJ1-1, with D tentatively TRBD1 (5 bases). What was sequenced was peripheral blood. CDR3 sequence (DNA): TGTGCCAGTAAAGAAGACAGTAACACTGAAGCTTTCTTT. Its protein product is CASKEDSNTEAFF.